This T cell receptor (beta chain) is from a study of control samples from healthy donors and cancer patients (dated by TCRdb to 2018 to 2020). Library generation was performed with the immunoSEQ multiplex PCR assay. In TCRdb, the immuneACCESS table is reduced to in-frame sequences with V and J assigned. These tables do not hold every clone; where another copy was compared, an unresolved V gene accounts for under half, and the others remain unexplained. This sample has over 25,000 clones in its table, and 80% to 90% of those were observed once. The ten biggest clones cover 1.5% to 2% of the sample. Notes on this clone: No cognate antigen has been identified for it. No much larger clone exists at a distance of one base, and base qualities are not known.

The CDR3 spans 15 residues, from the cysteine through the phenylalanine. CDR3 DNA only is kept here, 45 bases in frame from base 1. In the germline V gene, CDR1 corresponds to MDHEN and CDR2 to SYDVKM. Clipping removes 5 bases from V and 4 bases from J, with 7 as the unmatched junction base count. Sequenced: PBMCs. The receptor's source is a woman aged 40 to 50 with lung cancer. The receptor chain draws on TRBV28 and TRBJ2-3; 9 middle bases align to TRBD1. The CDR3 is CASSPDRGGPDTQYF. The DNA sequence is given as TGTGCCAGCAGTCCAGACAGGGGGGGACCAGATACGCAGTATTTT.